One sample yielded the 10 T cell receptor beta chains listed below, sequenced in a study of CD8 T cells in Susac syndrome. Random-hexamer reverse transcription was applied to about 0.5 to 1 ug RNA. A single record per CDR3 protein comes from TCRdb applying MiXCR to the immunoSEQ multiplex PCR reads. The repertoire consists of some 190,000 distinct CDR3 sequences, with less than 95% occurring once and the leading ten covering 0.15% to 0.2%. Sequencing was carried out using CD4+ T cells from PBMCs. The receptors shown here come from a human donor with Susac syndrome.

V usage is TRBV28 and J usage is TRBJ2-3; TRBD2 is a possible D gene (5 bases). There are 19 residues in the CDR3. V was clipped by 2 bases and J by 1 base, with 22 bases between them. Germline CDR1 MDHEN, CDR2 SYDVKM. The CDR3 loop reads CASSLKAVPPLWGTDTQYF. The CDR3 nucleotides read TGTGCCAGCAGTTTAAAAGCGGTTCCCCCCCTCTGGGGCACAGATACGCAGTATTTT.

This chain connects TRBV20-1 to TRBJ2-5; tentatively, D is TRBD1 or TRBD2 (5 bases each). Between the trimmed V and J ends, which lost 4 bases and 1 base, there was a span of 7 bases. The germline V gene has CDR1 DFQATT and CDR2 SNEGSKA (reference sequence). The CDR3 extends over 12 amino acids. In DNA, the CDR3 is TGCAGTGCTACAGGGACCCAAGAGACCCAGTACTTC. Translating gives CSATGTQETQYF.

The J gene is TRBJ1-2, the V gene TRBV12-3 or TRBV12-4; the D is unclear. Trimming removed 6 bases from V and 4 bases from J, with 15 bases in between. This CDR3 comprises 14 residues. The CDR3: CASRATRIGYGYTF. In nucleotides, the CDR3 is TGTGCCAGCAGAGCGACACGGATTGGCTATGGCTACACCTTC.

J is TRBJ1-6 and V is TRBV30; no clear D. CDR3 size: 16 residues. Per germline, CDR1 GTSNPN and CDR2 SVGIG (reference sequence). V was trimmed by 3 bases and J by 0 bases, leaving 12 bases between them. The CDR3 DNA sequence: TGTGCCTGGAGGAGCGACCGGAGCTCCTATAATTCACCCCTCCACTTT. Translation gives CAWRSDRSSYNSPLHF.

The chain has TRBV7-2 and TRBJ1-1, with D hard to call. The CDR3 sequence is 14 residues long. The V end lost 8 bases, the J end lost 1 base, and 14 bases lay between the germline ends. CDR1 is SGHTA and CDR2 is FQGNSA in the germline V gene. CDR3 DNA sequence: TGTGCCAGCGGTAGGGCCGGGAAGAACACTGAAGCTTTCTTT. Encoded protein: CASGRAGKNTEAFF.

The V call is TRBV30, the J call TRBJ1-2; a weak D match, TRBD1 (6 bases). CDR1 is GTSNPN and CDR2 is SVGIG in the germline V gene (reference sequence). This CDR3 has 13 residues. Trimming took off 3 bases at V and 3 bases at J, with 11 bases between the two ends. CDR3: CAWSPGEHYGYTF. The CDR3 DNA follows: TGTGCCTGGAGCCCAGGGGAGCACTATGGCTACACCTTC.

The rearrangement links TRBV6-5 to TRBJ1-2; 9 positions agree with TRBD1. After removal of 0 bases from V and 11 bases from J, the junction contained 7 bases not matched to a gene. CDR3 length: 14 residues. CDR1 and CDR2 (germline): MNHEY, SVGAGI. The CDR3 DNA reads as TGTGCCAGCAGTTACTCGGACAGGGGACAGTCATACACCTTC. Its translation is CASSYSDRGQSYTF.

The chain has TRBV6-2 or TRBV6-3 and TRBJ2-3; D might be TRBD2 (6 bases). The germline V gene encodes CDR1 MNHEY and CDR2 SVGEGT. V lost 0 bases and J 8 bases, leaving 12 bases between the germline ends. This CDR3 is 14 amino acids long. The DNA of the CDR3 is TGTGCCAGCAGTTACTCTCCGGAGGGCGGTACGCAGTATTTT. The encoded protein is CASSYSPEGGTQYF.

The rearrangement uses TRBV4-3 and TRBJ2-7; D perhaps matches TRBD2 (6 bases). This CDR3 region has 14 residues. Deletions cut 4 bases from V and 6 bases from J, with 16 bases between. Germline V gene data show CDR1 as LGHNA and CDR2 as YSLEER. The CDR3 region has the DNA TGCGCCAGCAGCCGACGACTAGACCTTGGCGAGCAGTACTTC. Encoded protein: CASSRRLDLGEQYF.

V gene TRBV7-2 combines with J gene TRBJ2-7, with D tentatively TRBD2 (6 bases). The germline CDR1 and CDR2 sequences are SGHTA and FQGNSA. CDR3 length equals 14 residues. The V and J ends lost 2 bases and 3 bases respectively, with 11 bases between them. The CDR3 spells CASSLNGGGYEQYF. The CDR3 nucleotides read TGTGCCAGCAGCTTAAATGGGGGAGGCTACGAGCAGTACTTC.